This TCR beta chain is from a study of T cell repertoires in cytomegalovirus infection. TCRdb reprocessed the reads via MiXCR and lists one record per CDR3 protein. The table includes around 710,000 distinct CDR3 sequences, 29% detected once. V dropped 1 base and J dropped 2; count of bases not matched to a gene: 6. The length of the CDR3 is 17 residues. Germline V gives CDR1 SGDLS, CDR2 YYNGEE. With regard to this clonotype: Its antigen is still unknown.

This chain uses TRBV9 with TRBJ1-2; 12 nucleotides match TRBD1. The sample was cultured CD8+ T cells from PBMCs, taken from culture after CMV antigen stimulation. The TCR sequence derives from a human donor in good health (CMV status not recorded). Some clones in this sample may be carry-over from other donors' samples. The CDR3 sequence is CASSVPGDRGRNYGYTF. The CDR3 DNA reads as TGTGCCAGCAGCGTACCCGGGGACAGGGGGCGAAACTATGGCTACACCTTC. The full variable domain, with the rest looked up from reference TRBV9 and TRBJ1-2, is DSGVTQTPKHLITATGQRVTLRCSPRSGDLSVYWYQQSLDQGLQFLIQYYNGEERAKGNILERFSAQQFPDLHSELNLSSLELGDSALYFCASSVPGDRGRNYGYTFGSGTRLTVV.